Following are 31 T cell receptor beta chains from one sample sequenced in a study of T cells after yellow fever vaccination. One entry per CDR3 protein, called by TCRdb with MiXCR from the 5' RACE reads. The table has fewer than 350,000 distinct CDR3 sequences, 3.5% to 5% seen once. This material consisted of PBMCs, taken 15 days after the yellow fever booster vaccination. These receptors were obtained from a man younger than 35 who received the YFV17D yellow fever vaccine.

This clonotype came up a few times. This chain uses TRBV3-1 with TRBJ2-5; the match to TRBD2 covers 8 bases. With V trimmed by 1 base and J by 8 bases, 12 bases remained unmatched. CDR1 LGHDT and CDR2 YNNKEL come from the germline V gene (reference sequence). CDR3 length: 16 residues. The CDR3 DNA is TGTGCCAGCAGCCAAGCGGCGGCGGGGGGCCCCTTTACCCAGTACTTC. This encodes CASSQAAAGGPFTQYF.

V usage is TRBV21-1 and J usage is TRBJ2-2. TRBV21-1 is a documented pseudogene. The CDR3 length is 14 residues. The chain's CDR3 is CASSKWGNTGELFF. DNA of the CDR3: TGTGCCAGCAGCAAGTGGGGGAACACCGGGGAGCTGTTTTTT.

The sample holds many counts of this clonotype. The chain employs TRBV7-9 and TRBJ2-7; no reliable D call. The germline V gene has CDR1 SEHNR and CDR2 FQNEAQ (reference sequence). The CDR3 is made up of 13 amino acids. Trimming removed 1 base at V and 3 bases at J, with 7 bases between. The CDR3 sequence: CASSLEWNYEQYV. Written as DNA, the CDR3 is TGTGCCAGCAGCTTAGAATGGAACTACGAGCAGTACGTC.

Ten or more counts support this clonotype. The V call is TRBV7-9, the J call TRBJ1-6, with D tentatively TRBD1 (6 bases). Germline CDR1 and CDR2: SEHNR and FQNEAQ (reference sequence). The V end lost 5 bases, the J end lost 10 bases, and 18 bases lay between the germline ends. There are 15 residues in the CDR3. The CDR3 region has the DNA TGTGCCAGCAGCCGTGACCAGGGGAGACAATCACCCCTCCACTTT. Amino acid sequence: CASSRDQGRQSPLHF.

This clonotype was counted between two and nine times. The genes are TRBV24-1 and TRBJ2-1; 9 bases agree with TRBD2. CDR3 size: 13 residues. V gave up 9 bases and J gave up 7 bases; unmatched junction bases: 6. The germline V gene encodes CDR1 KGHDR and CDR2 SFDVKD. The CDR3 loop reads CATGWTSENEQFF. In DNA form, the CDR3 reads TGTGCCACCGGGTGGACTAGCGAAAATGAGCAGTTCTTC.

This clonotype was recorded at least ten times. The chain couples TRBV7-9 to TRBJ1-1; D remains ambiguous. Looked up from germline, CDR1 is SEHNR and CDR2 is FQNEAQ (reference sequence). V lost 5 bases, J lost 3 bases, and 10 bases lay in between. This CDR3 is built from 13 residues. The CDR3 region has the DNA TGTGCCAGCAGCCCCTCTCGGCACACTGAAGCTTTCTTT. Its protein product is CASSPSRHTEAFF.

This clonotype was seen a few times. The chain uses TRBV18 and TRBJ1-1; D ambiguous. This CDR3 has 14 residues. V was cut by 7 bases and J by 0 bases, with 12 bases left in between. CDR1 and CDR2 (germline): KGHSH, LQKENI. CDR3 sequence: CASLASRVNTEAFF. DNA of the CDR3: TGTGCCAGCTTAGCATCTCGGGTGAACACTGAAGCTTTCTTT.

This clonotype was detected ten times or more. The chain links TRBV20-1 to TRBJ1-2; TRBD1 matches 9 bases. After removal of 6 bases from V and 5 bases from J, the junction contained 10 bases not matched to a gene. Germline CDR1 reads DFQATT; CDR2 reads SNEGSKA (reference sequence). The CDR3 runs to 14 residues. CDR3 bases: TGCAGTGCCCGACCCCGGGACAGGGTTTATGGCTACACCTTC. It encodes CSARPRDRVYGYTF.

This clonotype appeared a few times. The chain employs TRBV20-1 and TRBJ2-7, with 11 bases fitting TRBD2. V shed 6 bases, J shed 2 bases, and the junction held 6 bases outside the gene matches. Germline loops: CDR1 DFQATT, CDR2 SNEGSKA (reference sequence). The CDR3 runs to 14 residues. The CDR3: CSALAGGLTYEQYV. The CDR3 DNA follows: TGCAGTGCCCTAGCGGGGGGACTAACCTACGAGCAGTACGTC.

The gene calls are TRBV29-1 and TRBJ2-1; tentative D call: TRBD2 (5 bases). The CDR3 consists of 15 residues. The germline gives CDR1 SQVTM, CDR2 ANQGSEA. V was clipped by 0 bases and J by 8 bases, with 17 bases between them. The CDR3 bases are TGCAGCGTTGAAGACCCCGGAGGCGGGTGGCATGAGCAGTTCTTC. It is translated as CSVEDPGGGWHEQFF.

This clonotype was detected only a few times. V and J are TRBV19 and TRBJ2-3; D may correspond to TRBD1 or TRBD2 (6 bases each). Germline V gene sequence: CDR1 LNHDA, CDR2 SQIVND (reference sequence). The length of the CDR3 is 15 residues. Trimming cost V 8 bases and J 8 bases, with 23 bases left between them. CDR3 protein: CASGLGGPGPGTQYF. In nucleotides, the CDR3 is TGTGCCAGTGGCCTCGGGGGCCCAGGTCCAGGTACGCAGTATTTT.

The CDR3 coding sequence is TGTGCCAGCAGTCTTGGGGGGCTGGCGGAGACCCAGTACTTC. The encoded protein is CASSLGGLAETQYF. This chain joins TRBV6-5 and TRBJ2-5; perhaps D is TRBD1 or TRBD2 (6 bases each). The CDR3 has 14 amino acids. The ends were cut back, 5 bases at V and 5 bases at J, with 15 bases in the middle. Per the germline V gene, CDR1 is MNHEY and CDR2 is SVGAGI.

This clonotype was observed at least ten times. The V and J genes are TRBV20-1 and TRBJ2-3; 10 bases are shared with TRBD2. Germline values: CDR1 DFQATT, CDR2 SNEGSKA (reference sequence). This CDR3 spans 13 amino acids. After removal of 7 bases from V and 2 bases from J, the junction contained 3 bases not matched to a gene. CDR3 coding DNA: TGCAGTGGGACTAGCGGCCACACAGATACGCAGTATTTT. Translating it yields CSGTSGHTDTQYF.

V gene TRBV6-1 combines with J gene TRBJ2-5; TRBD2 aligns across 7 bases. This CDR3 comprises 13 residues. Germline assignment: CDR1 MNHNS and CDR2 SASEGT. The V segment lost 4 bases and the J segment 9 bases; nucleotides outside the gene matches: 8. CDR3 DNA sequence: TGTGCCAGCAGTGGGGACTATTCTGGGGCCCAGTACTTC. It yields the protein CASSGDYSGAQYF.

The CDR3 here is CRGGLNYGYTF. DNA for the CDR3: TGCAGAGGGGGCCTTAACTATGGCTACACCTTC. V is TRBV29-1 and J is TRBJ1-2, with 7 nucleotides matching TRBD1. CDR3 length: 11 amino acids. The V gene's germline CDR1 is SQVTM and CDR2 ANQGSEA.

This clonotype was detected many times. The rearrangement joins TRBV5-1 to TRBJ2-3; 8 nucleotides align to TRBD2. This CDR3 is built from 14 residues. Per the germline V gene, CDR1 is SGHRS and CDR2 is YFSETQ. V lost 3 bases, J lost 4 bases, and 4 bases stayed unmatched. CDR3 loop: CASSSMTSADTQYF. CDR3 nucleotides: TGCGCCAGCAGCTCGATGACTAGCGCAGATACGCAGTATTTT.

The V gene is TRBV20-1, the J gene TRBJ2-3, with D uncertain. Germline lookup yields CDR1 DFQATT and CDR2 SNEGSKA (reference sequence). The CDR3 is 15 amino acids. Trimming took 1 base from V and 2 from J, leaving 13 bases between them. CDR3 amino acids: CSARVQLFTTDTQYF. In nucleotides, the CDR3 is TGCAGTGCTAGAGTTCAGTTATTCACCACAGATACGCAGTATTTT.

This clonotype was counted a few times. This chain links TRBV10-3 with TRBJ1-1; tentatively, D is TRBD1 (6 bases). Trimming removed 10 bases from V and 7 bases from J, with 19 bases in between. The length of the CDR3 is 13 residues. From germline, CDR1 is ENHRY and CDR2 SYGVKD. The CDR3 DNA reads TGTGCCACGGCGGGGCAGGGGTATTTTGAAGCTTTCTTT. Protein product: CATAGQGYFEAFF.

This clonotype was counted ten times or more. The gene calls are TRBV6-6 and TRBJ2-2; 9 bases are shared with TRBD1. V gave up 6 bases and J gave up 6 bases; unmatched junction bases: 8. The CDR3 is 15 residues long. The V gene's germline CDR1 is MNHNY and CDR2 SVGAGI (reference sequence). CDR3 loop: CASSPGTGRAGELFF. CDR3 nucleotides: TGTGCCAGCAGCCCAGGGACAGGGAGGGCCGGGGAGCTGTTTTTT.

This clonotype showed up just a few times. The J gene is TRBJ2-1, the V gene TRBV20-1; D is perhaps TRBD1 (5 bases). This CDR3 comprises 13 residues. CDR1 and CDR2 from the germline V gene are DFQATT and SNEGSKA (reference sequence). V shed 5 bases and J shed 9 bases, with 17 bases lying between them. The chain's CDR3 is CSARGEQAGEQFF. For the CDR3, the DNA is TGCAGTGCTCGAGGTGAACAGGCCGGTGAGCAGTTCTTC.

This clonotype was seen a few times. The chain recombines TRBV27 with TRBJ1-2, with D hard to call. With 6 bases removed from V and 8 bases from J, the gap between germline ends came to 19 bases. This CDR3 has 14 amino acids. CDR1 is MNHEY, CDR2 SMNVEV, per germline (reference sequence). The CDR3, as DNA: TGTGCCAGCAGGCCGATAGAAAGGTCGGGAGGCTACACCTTC. Translating gives CASRPIERSGGYTF.

This clonotype has at least ten counts. The chain employs TRBV2 and TRBJ2-4, with no clear D. CDR3 length: 12 residues. Germline V gene sequence: CDR1 SNHLY, CDR2 FYNNEI. V was clipped by 10 bases and J by 12 bases, with 19 bases between them. The CDR3 here is CAIALTETTQYF. CDR3 sequence (DNA): TGTGCCATCGCTCTTACGGAGACAACTCAGTACTTC.

This clonotype was picked up many times. V and J are TRBV20-1 and TRBJ2-7, with a possible D match to TRBD2 (6 bases). Trimming removed 3 bases from V and 2 bases from J, with 14 bases in between. CDR3 length: 14 amino acids. Germline-derived CDR1 and CDR2 are DFQATT and SNEGSKA (reference sequence). Here the CDR3 reads CSAREGVNAYEQYF. CDR3 coding DNA: TGCAGTGCTAGGGAGGGAGTAAATGCCTACGAGCAGTACTTC.

A few counts support this clonotype. The chain links TRBV5-1 to TRBJ1-2, with 7 bases identical to TRBD1. Germline lookup yields CDR1 SGHRS and CDR2 YFSETQ. CDR3 length: 14 residues. V trimming: 5 bases; J trimming: 7 bases; junction bases outside the gene matches: 11. CDR3 sequence reads: CASSLQGGASGYTF. In DNA, the CDR3 is TGCGCCAGCAGTTTACAAGGGGGCGCGTCTGGCTACACCTTC.

This clonotype was observed many times. The V call is TRBV29-1, the J call TRBJ2-3; D call uncertain. Between the trimmed V and J ends, which lost 5 bases and 0 bases, there was a span of 6 bases. The V gene's germline CDR1 is SQVTM and CDR2 ANQGSEA. There are 12 residues in the CDR3. The CDR3 here is CSVTVSTDTQYF. The CDR3 DNA sequence: TGCAGCGTTACAGTTAGCACAGATACGCAGTATTTT.

This clonotype has a handful of counts. V is TRBV4-2 and J is TRBJ2-6; D is unclear. This CDR3 contains 15 residues. Looked up from germline, CDR1 is LGHNA and CDR2 is YNFKEQ. The V and J ends lost 1 base and 0 bases respectively, with 4 bases between them. The CDR3: CASSQAASGANVLTF. In DNA, the CDR3 is TGTGCCAGCAGCCAAGCAGCCTCTGGGGCCAACGTCCTGACTTTC.

This clonotype was seen a handful of times. V gene TRBV6-1 combines with J gene TRBJ2-3; 10 bases align to TRBD2. V lost 7 bases to trimming and J lost 2 bases; unmatched junction nucleotides: 3. The germline gives CDR1 MNHNS, CDR2 SASEGT. This CDR3 has 14 amino acids. CDR3 loop: CASNSGGNTDTQYF. The CDR3 bases are TGTGCCAGCAATAGCGGGGGGAACACAGATACGCAGTATTTT.

This clonotype was picked up many times. The rearrangement links TRBV12-3 or TRBV12-4 to TRBJ2-1; tentatively, D is TRBD2 (7 bases). V was clipped by 6 bases and J by 7 bases, with 19 bases between them. The CDR3 is made up of 15 amino acids. CDR3 in DNA: TGTGCCAGCAGCCTGGGGGGGTGGGGGCTAAATGAGCAGTTCTTC. As protein: CASSLGGWGLNEQFF.

This clonotype was seen repeatedly, ten times or more. This rearrangement joins TRBV7-2 to TRBJ1-2; D gene uncertain. The CDR3 is made up of 12 amino acids. The ends were cut back, 3 bases at V and 2 bases at J, with 4 bases in the middle. The germline V gene encodes CDR1 SGHTA and CDR2 FQGNSA. The CDR3 sequence: CASSFPNYGYTF. DNA for the CDR3: TGTGCCAGCAGCTTCCCAAACTATGGCTACACCTTC.

This chain uses TRBV20-1 with TRBJ1-6; D is ambiguous. This CDR3 is built from 16 residues. Trimming took off 0 bases at V and 0 bases at J, with 9 bases between the two ends. The germline CDR1 and CDR2 sequences are DFQATT and SNEGSKA (reference sequence). DNA of the CDR3: TGCAGTGCTAGAGATCCGCAGTCCTCCTATAATTCACCCCTCCACTTT. It codes for CSARDPQSSYNSPLHF.

This clonotype was counted at least ten times. The rearrangement links TRBV2 to TRBJ2-2, with no clear D. Trimming took 5 bases from V and 4 from J, leaving 8 bases between them. The CDR3 length is 13 residues. Germline lookup yields CDR1 SNHLY and CDR2 FYNNEI. The CDR3 region is CASSSPGTGELFF. The CDR3 DNA reads TGTGCCAGCAGTTCCCCCGGCACCGGGGAGCTGTTTTTT. The full variable domain, with the rest looked up from reference TRBV2 and TRBJ2-2, is EPEVTQTPSHQVTQMGQEVILRCVPISNHLYFYWYRQILGQKVEFLVSFYNNEISEKSEIFDDQFSVERPDGSNFTLKIRSTKLEDSAMYFCASSSPGTGELFFGEGSRLTVL.